Below are 11 T cell receptor beta chains sequenced from a single sample in a study of beta chain features in type 1 diabetes. Findings and caveats of the study: A moderate, significant TCRB CDR3 shortening appeared in type 1 diabetes across four CD4+ subsets.

Since all of the isolated RNA was reverse transcribed, expressed TCRB transcripts were what got sequenced. Libraries were prepared by immunoSEQ multiplex PCR; TCRdb keeps only in-frame clonotypes and omits some of them. This table holds around 250,000 clones, less than 30% found once. For these TCRs, the target antigens are not known. The specimen was naive CD4+ T cells from blood. These receptors were collected from a woman between 25 and 40 years old with type 1 diabetes.

A few counts support this clone. CDR3 sequence reads: CASSLWAGGEKLFF. CDR3 DNA: TGTGCCAGCAGCCTTTGGGCAGGGGGGGAAAAACTGTTTTTT. The genes are TRBV7-2 and TRBJ1-4, with 7 bases lining up with TRBD1. The V gene end was trimmed by 5 bases and the J gene end by 8 bases; junction bases not matched to a gene: 8. Germline-derived CDR1 and CDR2 are SGHTA and FQGNSA. There are 14 residues in the CDR3. Complete variable domain (other parts from reference TRBV7-2 and TRBJ1-4): GAGVSQSPSNKVTEKGKDVELRCDPISGHTALYWYRQSLGQGLEFLIYFQGNSAPDKSGLPSDRFSAERTGGSVSTLTIQRTQQEDSAVYLCASSLWAGGEKLFFGSGTQLSVL.

This clone was detected only a few times. The V gene is TRBV5-1, the J gene TRBJ2-1; TRBD1 might be the D (5 bases). The CDR3 runs 14 residues. Between the trimmed V and J ends, which lost 6 bases and 3 bases, there was a span of 13 bases. The germline V gene has CDR1 SGHRS and CDR2 YFSETQ. CDR3 amino acids: CASMVDSHYNEQFF. The CDR3 nucleotides are TGCGCCAGCATGGTCGACAGCCACTACAATGAGCAGTTCTTC.

J is TRBJ2-7 and V is TRBV28, with 10 bases that match TRBD2. With V trimmed by 6 bases and J by 3 bases, 8 bases remained unmatched. The CDR3 covers 15 residues. Germline V gives CDR1 MDHEN, CDR2 SYDVKM. CDR3 in amino acids: CASSEAGTSDYEQYF. CDR3 DNA: TGTGCCAGCAGCGAGGCCGGGACTAGCGACTACGAGCAGTACTTC.

This chain uses TRBV19 with TRBJ2-1; TRBD2 aligns across 7 bases. Germline-derived CDR1 and CDR2 are LNHDA and SQIVND (reference sequence). The CDR3 is 11 amino acids. Trimming cost V 4 bases and J 16 bases; bases outside gene matches: 7. The CDR3 DNA is TGTGCCAGTAGTAAAGAGACTAGCTGCTTCTTC. Translated: CASSKETSCFF. The entire variable domain, with the rest obtained from reference TRBV19 and TRBJ2-1, is as follows: DGGITQSPKYLFRKEGQNVTLSCEQNLNHDAMYWYRQDPGQGLRLIYYSQIVNDFQKGDIAEGYSVSREKKESFPLTVTSAQKNPTAFYLCASSKETSCFFGPGTRLTVL.

CDR3 amino acids: CASSFGQGANEQFF. The CDR3 region has the DNA TGTGCCAGCAGCTTCGGGCAGGGGGCCAATGAGCAGTTCTTC. J is TRBJ2-1 and V is TRBV5-4; 8 bases match TRBD1. Trimming removed 2 bases from V and 6 bases from J; junction bases left unmatched: 4. The CDR3 extends over 14 amino acids. Germline CDR1 reads SGHNT; CDR2 reads YYREEE (reference sequence).

CDR3: CASSYPQTLSHEQYF. DNA of the CDR3: TGTGCCAGCAGTTACCCACAGACCCTTTCCCACGAGCAGTACTTC. The J gene is TRBJ2-7, the V gene TRBV6-6; D gene unclear. The CDR3 length is 15 residues. CDR1 is MNHNY, CDR2 SVGAGI, per germline (reference sequence). Trimming pared 2 bases from V and 5 bases from J, leaving 16 bases between.

V gene TRBV19 combines with J gene TRBJ2-7, with TRBD2 as a possible D gene (7 bases). Per germline, CDR1 LNHDA and CDR2 SQIVND (reference sequence). Trimming took off 6 bases at V and 2 bases at J, with 11 bases between the two ends. The CDR3 has 13 amino acids. The CDR3 DNA follows: TGTGCCAGTAGCCGGGGGGCAGCCTACGAGCAGTACTTC. This codes for CASSRGAAYEQYF.

The chain carries TRBV14 and TRBJ2-7, with TRBD2 as a possible D gene (7 bases). CDR3 length equals 13 residues. Germline V gives CDR1 SGHDN, CDR2 FVKESK. Between the trimmed V and J ends, which lost 0 bases and 9 bases, there was a span of 12 bases. CDR3 in amino acids: CASSQDGGAGQYF. In DNA, the CDR3 is TGTGCCAGCAGCCAAGATGGGGGGGCTGGGCAGTACTTC.

The chain recombines TRBV9 with TRBJ1-2, with D perhaps matching TRBD1 (6 bases). CDR3 length: 14 residues. The V end was cut by 2 bases, the J end by 2 bases, with 10 bases between. Germline V lookup: CDR1 SGDLS, CDR2 YYNGEE. The CDR3 protein is CASSVGDINYGYTF. As DNA, the CDR3 is TGTGCCAGCAGCGTTGGGGACATAAACTATGGCTACACCTTC. Full variable domain (remainder filled in from reference TRBV9 and TRBJ1-2): DSGVTQTPKHLITATGQRVTLRCSPRSGDLSVYWYQQSLDQGLQFLIQYYNGEERAKGNILERFSAQQFPDLHSELNLSSLELGDSALYFCASSVGDINYGYTFGSGTRLTVV.

This clone was seen a handful of times. The gene calls are TRBV9 and TRBJ2-3; TRBD1 matches at 7 bases. This CDR3 contains 14 residues. V dropped 0 bases and J dropped 3; count of bases not matched to a gene: 1. CDR1 is SGDLS, CDR2 YYNGEE, per germline. The CDR3 DNA is TGTGCCAGCAGCGTAGGGGGACAGACAGATACGCAGTATTTT. Encoded protein: CASSVGGQTDTQYF.

This clone was observed a few times. V gene TRBV6-5 combines with J gene TRBJ1-2; 9 positions match TRBD1. Losses at the gene ends were 2 bases for V and 6 bases for J; bases not matched to a gene: 7. Germline V gene lookup returns CDR1 MNHEY and CDR2 SVGAGI. This CDR3 is built from 15 residues. CDR3 residues: CASSYTGGKVNGYTF. The CDR3 DNA reads as TGTGCCAGCAGTTACACAGGGGGCAAAGTGAATGGCTACACCTTC.